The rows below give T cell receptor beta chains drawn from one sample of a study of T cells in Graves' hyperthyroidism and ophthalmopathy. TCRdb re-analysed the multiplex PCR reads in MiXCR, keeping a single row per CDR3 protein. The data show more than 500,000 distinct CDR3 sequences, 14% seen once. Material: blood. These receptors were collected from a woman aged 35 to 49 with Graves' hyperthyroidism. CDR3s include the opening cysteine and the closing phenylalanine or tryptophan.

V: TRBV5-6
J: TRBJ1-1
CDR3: CASSLPTAGALNTEAFF

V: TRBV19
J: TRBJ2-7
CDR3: CASSIGASGATYEQYF

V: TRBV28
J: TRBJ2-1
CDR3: CASSPWARSINEQFF

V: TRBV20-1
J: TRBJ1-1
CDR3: CSARVPQGAPVEAFF

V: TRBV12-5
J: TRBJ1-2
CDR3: CASGLVETGLYGYTF

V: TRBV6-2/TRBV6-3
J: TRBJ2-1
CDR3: CASSPSWGGERFF

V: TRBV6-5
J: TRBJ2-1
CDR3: CASSYGGLAGGNEQFF

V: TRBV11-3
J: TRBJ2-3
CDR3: CASSHSRGSGYTDTQYF

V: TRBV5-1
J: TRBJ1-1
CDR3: CASSRLGGTYTEAFF

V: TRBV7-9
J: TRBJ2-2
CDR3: CASQSSGANTGELFF

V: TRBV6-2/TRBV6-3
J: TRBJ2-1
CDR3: CASRPSGQGDYNEQFF

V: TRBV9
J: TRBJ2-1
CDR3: CASSAGSGSYNEQFF

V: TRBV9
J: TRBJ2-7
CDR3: CASSEAPTPPYEQYF

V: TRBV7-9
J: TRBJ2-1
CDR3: CASSLGGGISYNEQFF

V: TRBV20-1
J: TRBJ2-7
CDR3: CSAAGQGNYEQYF

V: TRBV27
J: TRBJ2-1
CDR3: CASSPLAGVGNEQFF

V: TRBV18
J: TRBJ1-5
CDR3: CASSRTVDQPQHF

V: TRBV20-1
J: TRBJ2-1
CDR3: CSAFYRVNEQFF

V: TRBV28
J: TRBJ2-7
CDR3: CASSQTGQNLYEQYF

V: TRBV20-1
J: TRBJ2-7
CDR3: CSAEGSGSREQYF

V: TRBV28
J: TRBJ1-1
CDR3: CASSFVKPEKLNTEAFF

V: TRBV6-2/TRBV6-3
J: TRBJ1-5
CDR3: CASATLRGLSNQPQHF

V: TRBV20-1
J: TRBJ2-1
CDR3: CSARQLAGGLYNEQFF